This TCR beta chain was sequenced during a study of Tregs in tolerant kidney transplant recipients. The assay was immunoSEQ multiplex PCR, and TCRdb's table has in-frame clones only and misses some. The sample has roughly 15,000 clones; around three quarters are singletons. The CDR3 has 16 amino acids. In germline, CDR1 is MDHEN, CDR2 SYDVKM. V lost 4 bases and J lost 2; bases outside the gene matches: 8. The sequencing used Tregs from blood, collected before the transplant. The V and J genes are TRBV28 and TRBJ2-4; 7 bases fit TRBD1. This clonotype originated in a human donor who received a combined kidney and bone marrow transplant. The CDR3 nucleotides are TGTGCCAGCAGTTCCCCCGCACAGGGGACCAAAAACATTCAGTACTTC. This encodes CASSSPAQGTKNIQYF. The full variable domain, in which reference TRBV28 and TRBJ2-4 provide the parts outside the CDR3, is DVKVTQSSRYLVKRTGEKVFLECVQDMDHENMFWYRQDPGLGLRLIYFSYDVKMKEKGDIPEGYSVSREKKERFSLILESASTNQTSMYLCASSSPAQGTKNIQYFGAGTRLSVL.